The 23 T cell receptor beta chains below come from one sample, sequenced in a study of cytomegalovirus exposure and HLA in healthy donors. The study ran its PCR with 60 Vbeta and 13 Jbeta primers. Clones were read by immunoSEQ multiplex PCR, and TCRdb kept only the in-frame ones, dropping some. This sample carries 95,000 to 150,000 clones, around 75% of them seen once, and the ten largest clones take approximately 9.1%. Sequencing was performed on PBMCs. The receptors here all came from a woman between 45 and 60 years old in good health and CMV-seropositive.

This rearrangement joins TRBV30 to TRBJ1-3, with D maybe TRBD1 (5 bases). CDR3 size: 13 residues. Deletions cut 5 bases from V and 2 bases from J, with 10 bases between. Germline assignment: CDR1 GTSNPN and CDR2 SVGIG (reference sequence). CDR3 sequence (DNA): TGTGCCTGGCAGACAGTGCCTGGAAACACCATATATTTT. Residues: CAWQTVPGNTIYF.

The chain links TRBV30 to TRBJ1-2; 9 positions match TRBD1. Trimming removed 4 bases from V and 5 bases from J; junction bases left unmatched: 5. This CDR3 region has 13 residues. The germline gives CDR1 GTSNPN, CDR2 SVGIG (reference sequence). The CDR3 reads CAWTLGTGYGYTF. CDR3 nucleotides: TGTGCCTGGACCTTAGGGACAGGGTATGGCTACACCTTC.

This chain uses TRBV7-2 with TRBJ1-1, with TRBD1 matching over 7 bases. V lost 4 bases, J lost 5 bases, and 4 bases stayed unmatched. This CDR3 has 13 amino acids. Germline CDR1 SGHTA, CDR2 FQGNSA. The CDR3 loop reads CASSSGQVTEAFF. The CDR3 DNA sequence: TGTGCCAGCAGCTCCGGACAGGTAACTGAAGCTTTCTTT.

This clone was seen a few times. This chain joins TRBV10-3 and TRBJ1-1; 11 bases match TRBD1. CDR3 size: 14 residues. V dropped 5 bases and J dropped 4; count of bases not matched to a gene: 3. Per germline, CDR1 ENHRY and CDR2 SYGVKD. As DNA, the CDR3 is TGTGCCATCAGTCATGGGACAGGGGGCACTGAAGCTTTCTTT. Encoded protein: CAISHGTGGTEAFF.

The rearrangement joins TRBV6-1 to TRBJ2-5; D is unclear. This CDR3 has 14 amino acids. V was clipped by 1 base and J by 2 bases, with 8 bases between them. Looked up from germline, CDR1 is MNHNS and CDR2 is SASEGT. For the CDR3, the DNA is TGTGCCAGCAGTGAAGGCGGCAGTCAAGAGACCCAGTACTTC. Amino acid sequence: CASSEGGSQETQYF.

The chain has TRBV19 and TRBJ1-2; 8 bases agree with TRBD1. Unmatched junction bases numbered 12, after V lost 8 bases and J lost 4 bases. Germline V gene sequence: CDR1 LNHDA, CDR2 SQIVND (reference sequence). The CDR3 spans 15 residues. In nucleotides, the CDR3 is TGTGCCAGTCTCCCCGGACAGGGACTGGTCTATGGCTACACCTTC. Translated: CASLPGQGLVYGYTF.

This clone occurred once. The rearrangement joins TRBV25-1 to TRBJ1-2; D may be TRBD1 (6 bases). The ends were cut back, 2 bases at V and 6 bases at J, with 13 bases in the middle. This CDR3 contains 14 residues. CDR1 MGHDK and CDR2 SYGVNS come from the germline V gene. The CDR3 here is CASSEPTGIHGYTF. The CDR3 region has the DNA TGTGCCAGCAGTGAACCGACAGGCATCCATGGCTACACCTTC.

This clone has more than one count but fewer than ten. CDR3 residues: CASRPTENYGYTF. In nucleotides, the CDR3 is TGTGCCAGCAGGCCCACAGAAAACTATGGCTACACCTTC. This chain uses TRBV6-1 with TRBJ1-2; D is undetermined. The CDR3 is 13 amino acids. The V gene's germline CDR1 is MNHNS and CDR2 SASEGT. Trimming took off 6 bases at V and 2 bases at J, with 10 bases between the two ends.

The sample holds one count of this clone. The chain uses TRBV11-2 and TRBJ2-7; weak D call: TRBD2 (5 bases). Germline V gene sequence: CDR1 SGHAT, CDR2 FQNNGV. V dropped 5 bases and J dropped 5 bases, with 19 bases sitting between them. CDR3 length: 15 residues. The CDR3 loop reads CASSPIREGMNEQYF. The CDR3 DNA is TGTGCCAGCAGCCCCATACGGGAAGGGATGAACGAGCAGTACTTC. The whole variable domain, filled in from reference TRBV11-2 and TRBJ2-7, reads EAGVAQSPRYKIIEKRQSVAFWCNPISGHATLYWYQQILGQGPKLLIQFQNNGVVDDSQLPKDRFSAERLKGVDSTLKIQPAKLEDSAVYLCASSPIREGMNEQYFGPGTRLTVT.

The V and J genes are TRBV5-4 and TRBJ2-5, with TRBD2 matching 9 bases. The CDR3 has 17 amino acids. CDR1 SGHNT and CDR2 YYREEE come from the germline V gene (reference sequence). The V and J ends lost 4 bases and 5 bases, in that order; junction bases with no gene match: 15. For the CDR3, the DNA is TGTGCCAGCAGCGCACAAAATAGCGGGGGCAGTTCCGAGACCCAGTACTTC. This codes for CASSAQNSGGSSETQYF.

The chain is built from TRBV4-1 and TRBJ1-2, with D possibly matching TRBD1 (5 bases). With 3 bases removed from V and 3 bases from J, the gap between germline ends came to 14 bases. CDR1 is MGHRA and CDR2 is YSYEKL in the germline V gene. The CDR3 loop spans 15 amino acids. The CDR3 nucleotides are TGCGCCAGCAGCCACCCAGGGCCGGGTTACTATGGCTACACCTTC. Translating it yields CASSHPGPGYYGYTF.

The genes are TRBV11-2 and TRBJ1-2; 8 nucleotides align to TRBD1. The V gene end was trimmed by 5 bases and the J gene end by 1 base; junction bases not matched to a gene: 6. The germline V gene encodes CDR1 SGHAT and CDR2 FQNNGV. The CDR3 has 15 amino acids. CDR3 amino acids: CASSLNTGGNYGYTF. In DNA form, the CDR3 reads TGTGCCAGCAGCCTCAACACAGGGGGTAACTATGGCTACACCTTC.

The chain carries TRBV27 and TRBJ1-6, with 7 bases identical to TRBD1. The CDR3 spans 16 residues. Losses at the gene ends were 5 bases for V and 5 bases for J; bases not matched to a gene: 9. CDR1 is MNHEY, CDR2 SMNVEV, per germline (reference sequence). Written as DNA, the CDR3 is TGTGCCAGCAGTCCGAGCTGGGACAGCGATAATTCACCCCTCCACTTT. The encoded protein is CASSPSWDSDNSPLHF.

The chain recombines TRBV15 with TRBJ2-7, with TRBD1 as a possible D gene (5 bases). This CDR3 contains 13 residues. Germline V gene lookup returns CDR1 LNHNV and CDR2 YYDKDF (reference sequence). V was clipped by 0 bases and J by 5 bases, with 8 bases between them. The CDR3 DNA reads TGTGCCACCAGCAGAGACAGGGCCGACGAGCAGTACTTC. Protein sequence: CATSRDRADEQYF.

The gene calls are TRBV7-9 and TRBJ2-1; the match to TRBD2 covers 7 bases. V shed 4 bases and J 7 bases; nucleotides not matched to a gene: 7. The CDR3 has 14 residues. Germline-derived CDR1 and CDR2 are SEHNR and FQNEAQ (reference sequence). The CDR3 nucleotides read TGTGCCAGCAGCTCCCCGACTAGCCGGAATGAGCAGTTCTTC. It yields the protein CASSSPTSRNEQFF.

The chain combines TRBV5-3 with TRBJ2-1; D not resolved. TRBV5-3 qualifies as an ORF whose function is uncertain. CDR3 size: 16 residues. V was cut by 4 bases and J by 1 base, with 15 bases left in between. This chain's CDR3 is CARSHLSRRSYNEQFF. For the CDR3, the DNA is TGTGCCAGAAGCCATTTGAGTAGGCGGTCCTACAATGAGCAGTTCTTC.

The chain uses TRBV27 and TRBJ2-5; 15 positions agree with TRBD2. The junction had 8 bases not matched to a gene; V was cut back by 5 bases and J by 7 bases. CDR3 length: 16 amino acids. Germline CDR1 MNHEY, CDR2 SMNVEV (reference sequence). The CDR3 DNA follows: TGTGCCAGCAGTCCCGGACTAGCGGGAGGGCCGGTGACCCAGTACTTC. Protein product: CASSPGLAGGPVTQYF.

The chain recombines TRBV4-3 with TRBJ2-7; 8 bases are shared with TRBD1. V trimming: 0 bases; J trimming: 4 bases; junction bases outside the gene matches: 5. This CDR3 comprises 15 residues. Germline loops: CDR1 LGHNA, CDR2 YSLEER. The CDR3 loop is CASSQETGERYEQYF. The CDR3 coding sequence is TGCGCCAGCAGCCAAGAGACAGGGGAGAGGTACGAGCAGTACTTC.

In its sample, this clone was seen a few times. V is TRBV7-2 and J is TRBJ2-7; 8 bases map to TRBD2. V lost 3 bases and J lost 0; bases outside the gene matches: 7. The CDR3 consists of 16 residues. Germline CDR1 reads SGHTA; CDR2 reads FQGNSA. The CDR3 region is CASSLGAGTSSYEQYF. CDR3 in DNA: TGTGCCAGCAGCTTGGGTGCGGGGACTAGCTCCTACGAGCAGTACTTC.

The chain is built from TRBV2 and TRBJ1-2; no definite D call. CDR1 is SNHLY, CDR2 FYNNEI, per germline. Trimming took off 3 bases at V and 7 bases at J, with 12 bases between the two ends. This CDR3 region has 13 residues. CDR3 sequence reads: CASSEGMEGGYTF. The CDR3 DNA sequence: TGTGCCAGCAGTGAGGGTATGGAGGGTGGCTACACCTTC.

The chain links TRBV5-1 to TRBJ1-2, with 7 bases identical to TRBD1. Per the germline V gene, CDR1 is SGHRS and CDR2 is YFSETQ. The V gene end was trimmed by 0 bases and the J gene end by 7 bases; junction bases not matched to a gene: 9. The CDR3 runs to 15 residues. The CDR3 DNA reads as TGCGCCAGCAGCTTGGGCGACAGGGAAGGCTCTGGCTACACCTTC. Amino acids: CASSLGDREGSGYTF.

The chain combines TRBV5-1 with TRBJ2-1, with 9 nucleotides matching TRBD1. The junction had 3 bases not matched to a gene; V was cut back by 4 bases and J by 1 base. From germline, CDR1 is SGHRS and CDR2 YFSETQ. This CDR3 region has 15 residues. The CDR3 DNA reads TGCGCCAGCAGCCCCGGGACAGGGTCCTACAATGAGCAGTTCTTC. This translates into CASSPGTGSYNEQFF.

The V and J genes are TRBV7-6 and TRBJ2-1, with TRBD2 identical over 13 bases. This CDR3 comprises 18 residues. The germline V gene encodes CDR1 SGHVS and CDR2 FNYEAQ. The ends lost 5 bases at V and 5 bases at J; junction bases unmatched: 12. The CDR3 loop is CASSAQTSGGAYHNEQFF. The DNA for the CDR3 is TGTGCCAGCAGCGCCCAAACTAGCGGGGGGGCTTACCACAATGAGCAGTTCTTC.